The present T cell receptor (beta chain) was sequenced within a study of blood T cells in healthy people across ages. Per germline, CDR1 LGHNA and CDR2 YSLEER. V was pared by 3 bases and J by 0 bases, with 22 bases between. The CDR3 consists of 19 residues. Study results and limitations: In the absence of known donor CMV status, changes in expanded clonotypes were possibly confounded. Long-lived donors exceeded aged donors in naive CD4+ cells and diversity.

Researchers report isolating at least 6 million PBMCs per sample. To note about this clonotype: Its antigen is not identified.

Primers used in a second PCR of about 7 to 12 cycles were a sample-barcoded 5' primer and a J-beta primer mix. Each cDNA molecule carried a tag from a template-switch adaptor that contained 12 random nucleotides. TCRdb used MiXCR to reprocess the 5' RACE reads, holding one entry per CDR3 protein. The sample includes about 640,000 distinct CDR3 sequences, about 30% of them seen just once. The chain carries TRBV4-3 and TRBJ2-3; tentative D call: TRBD2 (7 bases). Sequencing was done on a sample of blood. This sequence was found in a woman of 80 years or more in good health. Written as DNA, the CDR3 is TGCGCCAGCAGCCAGGTGGATGGGGGGGCAGCAACTAGCACAGATACGCAGTATTTT. Amino acid sequence: CASSQVDGGAATSTDTQYF.